These 20 T cell receptor beta chains share one sample of origin, sequenced in a study of T-cell memory formation after mild COVID-19. MiXCR, applied by TCRdb to the 5' RACE reads, yields one record per CDR3 protein. The sample consists of roughly 200,000 distinct CDR3 sequences, about a sixth of them appearing once. The sample taken for sequencing was PBMCs or a T cell subset sorted from them (not recorded which). All receptors derive from an adult woman who had mild COVID-19 (a few samples of this study predate the infection). Cell type and time point are not known.

The rearrangement uses TRBV19 and TRBJ1-4, with D unclear. The germline CDR1 and CDR2 sequences are LNHDA and SQIVND (reference sequence). CDR3 size: 15 residues. The CDR3 spells CAPNFSEISNEKLFF. The CDR3 DNA is TGTGCTCCCAACTTTTCGGAAATCTCTAATGAAAAACTGTTTTTT. Full variable domain (missing parts from reference TRBV19 and TRBJ1-4): DGGITQSPKYLFRKEGQNVTLSCEQNLNHDAMYWYRQDPGQGLRLIYYSQIVNDFQKGDIAEGYSVSREKKESFPLTVTSAQKNPTAFYLCAPNFSEISNEKLFFGSGTQLSVL.

This clonotype was recorded many times. For the CDR3, the DNA is TGCGCCAGCACACCGACTAGCGGGAGTCTAGAGACCCAGTACTTC. It specifies CASTPTSGSLETQYF. The chain is built from TRBV5-1 and TRBJ2-5; 12 positions match TRBD2. With V trimmed by 6 bases and J by 4 bases, 7 bases remained unmatched. The CDR3 contains 15 residues. Germline-derived CDR1 and CDR2 are SGHRS and YFSETQ.

The genes are TRBV20-1 and TRBJ1-4; 9 bases map to TRBD1. After removal of 6 bases from V and 7 bases from J, the junction contained 9 bases not matched to a gene. This CDR3 has 14 residues. Germline-derived CDR1 and CDR2 are DFQATT and SNEGSKA (reference sequence). The CDR3 DNA reads as TGCAGTGCCTCTCGACAGGGGGGTAGTGAAAAACTGTTTTTT. Encoded protein: CSASRQGGSEKLFF.

The rearrangement links TRBV10-3 to TRBJ1-1; no definite D call. Per germline, CDR1 ENHRY and CDR2 SYGVKD. The CDR3 is 13 residues long. V was shortened by 5 bases and J by 3 bases, with 10 bases between the two germline ends. As DNA, the CDR3 is TGTGCCATCAGTCAGTTGGAGGACACTGAAGCTTTCTTT. Amino acid sequence: CAISQLEDTEAFF.

This clonotype was detected only a few times. This chain connects TRBV2 to TRBJ1-5; D may be TRBD1 (5 bases). The V gene lost 6 bases and the J gene lost 5 bases, with 17 bases spanning the gap. The CDR3 is 15 residues long. Per germline, CDR1 SNHLY and CDR2 FYNNEI. The CDR3 reads CASRKGRLEYQPQHF. For the CDR3, the DNA is TGTGCCAGCAGGAAGGGGCGCCTCGAGTATCAGCCCCAGCATTTT.

V usage is TRBV15 and J usage is TRBJ1-2; weak D call: TRBD1 (5 bases). Germline assignment: CDR1 LNHNV and CDR2 YYDKDF (reference sequence). Trimming stripped 1 base from V and 2 bases from J, with 8 bases between. The CDR3 runs 14 residues. DNA of the CDR3: TGTGCCACCAGCAGAGTTGGACAAAACTATGGCTACACCTTC. Translation: CATSRVGQNYGYTF.

The chain joins TRBV5-6 to TRBJ2-6; 12 nucleotides line up with TRBD1. This CDR3 spans 18 amino acids. V was pared by 4 bases and J by 2 bases, with 7 bases of the junction left unmatched. Germline V gene lookup returns CDR1 SGHDT and CDR2 YYEEEE. DNA of the CDR3: TGTGCCAGCAGCGGGGACAGGGGGCGGAGAACTGGGGCCAACGTCCTGACTTTC. It is translated as CASSGDRGRRTGANVLTF.

Only one count was recorded for this clonotype. The V call is TRBV19, the J call TRBJ2-4, with TRBD1 matching over 7 bases. Trimming took 6 bases from V and 1 from J; bases not matched to a gene: 12. CDR1 is LNHDA and CDR2 is SQIVND in the germline V gene (reference sequence). This CDR3 region has 17 residues. CDR3 residues: CASSKLNRGVAKNIQYF. The CDR3 DNA reads as TGTGCCAGTAGCAAACTAAACAGGGGAGTTGCCAAAAACATTCAGTACTTC.

The CDR3 reads CASILGRGRKNTEAFF. The CDR3 region has the DNA TGTGCCAGCATCTTAGGGAGGGGCCGCAAGAACACTGAAGCTTTCTTT. The V and J genes are TRBV12-3 or TRBV12-4 and TRBJ1-1, with a weak D call TRBD1 (5 bases). V was pared by 7 bases and J by 1 base, with 19 bases between. The CDR3 is 16 amino acids.

The J gene is TRBJ1-4, the V gene TRBV7-6; D is perhaps TRBD1 (5 bases). Germline CDR1 is SGHVS and CDR2 is FNYEAQ. The CDR3 is 15 residues long. V was cut by 5 bases and J by 7 bases, with 17 bases left in between. The CDR3 sequence is CASSPGGGVGEKLFF. The CDR3, as DNA: TGTGCCAGCAGCCCCGGCGGGGGGGTTGGTGAAAAACTGTTTTTT. Variable domain in full (rest from reference TRBV7-6 and TRBJ1-4): GAGVSQSPRYKVTKRGQDVALRCDPISGHVSLYWYRQALGQGPEFLTYFNYEAQQDKSGLPNDRFSAERPEGSISTLTIQRTEQRDSAMYRCASSPGGGVGEKLFFGSGTQLSVL.

V and J are TRBV5-1 and TRBJ1-1; possible D gene TRBD1, 5 bases. CDR3 length: 16 amino acids. Germline V gene lookup returns CDR1 SGHRS and CDR2 YFSETQ. Trimming removed 4 bases from V and 1 base from J, with 17 bases in between. The CDR3: CASSPRPGQGNTEAFF. CDR3 nucleotides: TGCGCCAGCAGCCCACGACCCGGTCAGGGGAACACTGAAGCTTTCTTT.

The V and J genes are TRBV7-2 and TRBJ1-1, with TRBD1 identical over 7 bases. The germline V gene has CDR1 SGHTA and CDR2 FQGNSA. The CDR3 runs 15 residues. V trimming: 1 base; J trimming: 6 bases; junction bases outside the gene matches: 8. CDR3 sequence (DNA): TGTGCCAGCAGCTTAGGGGCTGACAGGGCGGCTGAAGCTTTCTTT. Its protein is CASSLGADRAAEAFF.

The V and J genes are TRBV27 and TRBJ1-2; D might be TRBD1 (6 bases). Trimming pared 3 bases from V and 8 bases from J, leaving 13 bases between. This CDR3 has 13 amino acids. CDR1 and CDR2 from the germline V gene are MNHEY and SMNVEV (reference sequence). The DNA for the CDR3 is TGTGCCAGCAGTTTTAGGTCGGGGGGCGGCTACACCTTC. Translation: CASSFRSGGGYTF.

This clonotype has more than one count but fewer than ten. The V gene is TRBV7-9, the J gene TRBJ2-5; D perhaps matches TRBD1 (6 bases). The CDR3 loop spans 16 amino acids. V shed 4 bases and J shed 1 base, with 16 bases lying between them. Germline values: CDR1 SEHNR, CDR2 FQNEAQ (reference sequence). The CDR3 nucleotides are TGTGCCAGCAGCTACCAGGGCAGGGGTCGCCAAGAGACCCAGTACTTC. Its protein is CASSYQGRGRQETQYF.

This clonotype was recorded a few times. This rearrangement joins TRBV5-1 to TRBJ2-3, with D possibly being TRBD2 (6 bases). V was cut by 0 bases and J by 3 bases, with 20 bases left in between. CDR3 length equals 18 residues. Germline V gene lookup returns CDR1 SGHRS and CDR2 YFSETQ. Here the CDR3 DNA reads TGCGCCAGCAGCTTGGAGTATTTCGGGAGATCCCCAACAGATACGCAGTATTTT. This encodes CASSLEYFGRSPTDTQYF.

The chain couples TRBV6-5 to TRBJ1-2; 7 bases agree with TRBD1. This CDR3 region has 15 residues. After removal of 5 bases from V and 4 bases from J, the junction contained 10 bases not matched to a gene. CDR1 is MNHEY, CDR2 SVGAGI, per germline. The CDR3 nucleotides are TGTGCCAGCAGTCTGGGGACAGCTCCAAGCTATGGCTACACCTTC. Translating it yields CASSLGTAPSYGYTF.

The table lists this clonotype with a few counts. The rearrangement joins TRBV2 to TRBJ1-1; possible D gene TRBD1, 5 bases. V shed 5 bases and J shed 4 bases, with 11 bases lying between them. CDR1 and CDR2 (germline): SNHLY, FYNNEI. This CDR3 has 13 amino acids. The CDR3 sequence is CASSKGWGTEAFF. CDR3 DNA: TGTGCCAGCAGTAAGGGGTGGGGCACTGAAGCTTTCTTT.

This clonotype was recorded a few times. J is TRBJ2-7 and V is TRBV3-1; D possibly uses TRBD1 or TRBD2 (7 bases each). The V end was cut by 5 bases, the J end by 1 base, with 24 bases between. The germline CDR1 and CDR2 sequences are LGHDT and YNNKEL (reference sequence). The CDR3 consists of 18 residues. The CDR3 sequence is CASSLRRGLAVLSYEQYF. The CDR3 DNA reads as TGTGCCAGCAGCTTGAGAAGGGGGCTAGCGGTCTTATCCTACGAGCAGTACTTC.

This clonotype was seen more than once but under ten times. The chain recombines TRBV6-1 with TRBJ2-1, with TRBD2 identical over 9 bases. Germline V gives CDR1 MNHNS, CDR2 SASEGT. V dropped 4 bases and J dropped 5; count of bases not matched to a gene: 6. The CDR3 consists of 15 residues. This chain's CDR3 is CASSGGGGGNNEQFF. The CDR3 DNA follows: TGTGCCAGCAGTGGAGGCGGGGGGGGAAACAATGAGCAGTTCTTC.

The chain recombines TRBV12-3 or TRBV12-4 with TRBJ2-7, with 11 bases identical to TRBD2. The V gene end was trimmed by 5 bases and the J gene end by 2 bases; junction bases not matched to a gene: 2. The CDR3 contains 14 residues. The CDR3 reads CASSPTSGAYEQYF. In DNA, the CDR3 is TGTGCCAGCAGTCCGACTAGCGGGGCCTACGAGCAGTACTTC.